A selection of T cell receptor beta chains follows, all from one sample in a study of blood T cell repertoires in COVID-19. TCRdb's table, derived via immunoSEQ multiplex PCR, lists solely in-frame clones and lacks some. The table lists about 350,000 clones, less than 90% of them singletons. Sequencing was done on a sample of PBMCs or T cells enriched from blood (not recorded which). These receptors originate from a woman aged 25 to 45 who had recovered from COVID-19. Each CDR3 is given with its conserved first and last residue. Clone size appears in some rows only: once, few, many, or a class for an expanded clone.

len	v_gene	j_gene	abundance	CDR3aa
13	TRBV2	TRBJ1-1	NA	CATSGTPNTEAFF
16	TRBV10-3	TRBJ2-5	NA	CAISESPRAGEETQYF
14	TRBV4-1	TRBJ2-1	NA	CASSEQDMGGRLVF
15	TRBV28	TRBJ1-1	once	CASSPWTGTNTEAFF
16	TRBV28	TRBJ2-7	NA	CASTSPGGAISYEQYF
23	TRBV12-5	TRBJ2-1	NA	CASGLVSNPGGLLRYGSYNEQFF
15	TRBV11-2	TRBJ2-3	NA	CASSLLLTPGDTQYF
17	TRBV19	TRBJ1-1	NA	CASNQWDRGVRDTEAFF
15	TRBV5-5	TRBJ1-6	few	CASSLGTGGGSPLHF
17	TRBV9	TRBJ2-2	NA	CASSPRPGTGISGELFF
15	TRBV7-9	TRBJ1-6	NA	CASSFGHIYNSPLHF
13	TRBV12-3/TRBV12-4	TRBJ1-2	NA	CASRTGQGYGYTF